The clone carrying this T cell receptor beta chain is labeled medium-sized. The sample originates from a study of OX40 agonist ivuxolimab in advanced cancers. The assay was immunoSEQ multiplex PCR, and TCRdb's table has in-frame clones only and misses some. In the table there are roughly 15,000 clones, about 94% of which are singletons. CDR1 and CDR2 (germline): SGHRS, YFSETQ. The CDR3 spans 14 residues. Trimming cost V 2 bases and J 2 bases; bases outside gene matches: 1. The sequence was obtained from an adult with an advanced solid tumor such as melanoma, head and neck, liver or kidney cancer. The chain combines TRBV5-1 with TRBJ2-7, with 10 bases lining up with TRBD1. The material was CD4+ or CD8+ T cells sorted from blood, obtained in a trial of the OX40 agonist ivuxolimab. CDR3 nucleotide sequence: TGCGCCAGCAGCTTCGGGACAGGGGCCTACGAGCAGTACTTC. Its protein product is CASSFGTGAYEQYF. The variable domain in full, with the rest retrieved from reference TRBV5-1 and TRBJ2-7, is KAGVTQTPRYLIKTRGQQVTLSCSPISGHRSVSWYQQTPGQGLQFLFEYFSETQRNKGNFPGRFSGRQFSNSRSEMNVSTLELGDSALYLCASSFGTGAYEQYFGPGTRLTVT.